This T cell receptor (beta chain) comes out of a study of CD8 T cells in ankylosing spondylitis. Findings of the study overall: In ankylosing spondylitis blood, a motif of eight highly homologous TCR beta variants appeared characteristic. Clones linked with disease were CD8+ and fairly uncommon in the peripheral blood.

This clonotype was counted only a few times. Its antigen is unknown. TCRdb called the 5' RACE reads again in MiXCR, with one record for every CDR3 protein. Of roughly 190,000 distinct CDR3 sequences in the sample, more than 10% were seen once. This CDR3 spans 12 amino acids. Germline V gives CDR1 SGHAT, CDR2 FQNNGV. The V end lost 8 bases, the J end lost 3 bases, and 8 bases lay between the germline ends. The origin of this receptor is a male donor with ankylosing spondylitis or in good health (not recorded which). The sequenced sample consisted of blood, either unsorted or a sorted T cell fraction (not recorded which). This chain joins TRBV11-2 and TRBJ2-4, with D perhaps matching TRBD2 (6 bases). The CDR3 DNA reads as TGTGCCAGCTCCGGGGGCAAAAACATTCAGTACTTC. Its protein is CASSGGKNIQYF.